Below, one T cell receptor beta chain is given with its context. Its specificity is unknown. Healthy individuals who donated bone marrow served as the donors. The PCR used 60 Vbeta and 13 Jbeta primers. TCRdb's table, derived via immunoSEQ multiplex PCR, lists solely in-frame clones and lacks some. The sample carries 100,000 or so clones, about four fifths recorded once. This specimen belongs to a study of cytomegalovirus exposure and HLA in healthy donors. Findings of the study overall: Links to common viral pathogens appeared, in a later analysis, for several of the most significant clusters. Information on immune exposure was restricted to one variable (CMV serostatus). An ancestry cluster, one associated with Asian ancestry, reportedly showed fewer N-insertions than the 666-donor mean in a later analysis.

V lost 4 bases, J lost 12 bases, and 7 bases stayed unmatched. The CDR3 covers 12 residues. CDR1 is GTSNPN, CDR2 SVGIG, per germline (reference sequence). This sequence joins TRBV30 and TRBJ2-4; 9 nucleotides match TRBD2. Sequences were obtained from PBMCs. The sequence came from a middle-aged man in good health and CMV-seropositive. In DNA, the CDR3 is TGTGCCTGGATTAGCGGGAGAAGCAGTCAGTACTTC. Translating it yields CAWISGRSSQYF.